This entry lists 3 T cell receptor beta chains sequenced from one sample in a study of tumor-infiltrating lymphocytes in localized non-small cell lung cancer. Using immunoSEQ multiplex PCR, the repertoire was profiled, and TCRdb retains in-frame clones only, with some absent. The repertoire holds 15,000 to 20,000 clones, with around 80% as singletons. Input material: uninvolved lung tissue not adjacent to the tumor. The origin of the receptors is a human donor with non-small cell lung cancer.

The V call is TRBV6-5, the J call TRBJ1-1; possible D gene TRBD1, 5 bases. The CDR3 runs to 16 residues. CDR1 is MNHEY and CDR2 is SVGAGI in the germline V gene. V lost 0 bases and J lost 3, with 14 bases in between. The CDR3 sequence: CASSYSPGWADTEAFF. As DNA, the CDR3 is TGTGCCAGCAGTTACTCGCCAGGGTGGGCGGACACTGAAGCTTTCTTT.

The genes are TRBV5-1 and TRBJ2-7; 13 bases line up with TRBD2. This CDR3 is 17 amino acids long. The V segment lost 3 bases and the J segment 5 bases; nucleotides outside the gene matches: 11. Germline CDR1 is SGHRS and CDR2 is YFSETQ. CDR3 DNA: TGCGCCAGCAGCTCCCAAGGACTAGCGGGAGAGGGGGACGAGCAGTACTTC. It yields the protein CASSSQGLAGEGDEQYF.

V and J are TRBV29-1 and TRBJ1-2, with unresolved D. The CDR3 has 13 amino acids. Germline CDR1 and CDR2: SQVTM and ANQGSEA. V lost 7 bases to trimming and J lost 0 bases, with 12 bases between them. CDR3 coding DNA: TGCAGCGCAAGAGGGATGGCTAACTATGGCTACACCTTC. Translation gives CSARGMANYGYTF.